One and the same sample provided the 27 T cell receptor beta chains below, sequenced in a study of regulatory T cells in long-lasting Graves disease. Time point here: newly diagnosed GD, antithyroid drugs for less than 3 months. Following extraction of RNA from PBMCs, that RNA was used to make the TCR library. Library construction for TCR beta used iRepertoire HTBI primers and Arm-PCR of CDR3 regions. TCRdb reprocessed the multiplex PCR reads with MiXCR, giving one entry per CDR3 protein. The sample includes around 480,000 distinct CDR3 sequences, 15% to 20% seen only once; the top ten take 12%. The sample was also linked to a second study, of T cells in Graves' hyperthyroidism and ophthalmopathy.

Sequenced material: peripheral blood mononuclear cells (PBMCs), taken at new diagnosis, from a patient treated with antithyroid drugs. The receptor source for this set is a man between 35 and 55 years old with Graves disease.

This clonotype has only a few counts. The V gene is TRBV20-1, the J gene TRBJ2-1; D may be TRBD1 (5 bases). This CDR3 contains 15 residues. Deletions cut 2 bases from V and 0 bases from J, with 11 bases between. Germline V gives CDR1 DFQATT, CDR2 SNEGSKA (reference sequence). The chain's CDR3 is CSARTRASSYNEQFF. As DNA, the CDR3 is TGCAGTGCTAGAACCAGGGCGAGCTCCTACAATGAGCAGTTCTTC.

This clonotype was detected a few times. The CDR3 region is CASSFGTATKAFF. As DNA, the CDR3 is TGTGCCAGCAGTTTCGGGACGGCTACCAAAGCTTTCTTT. The V and J genes are TRBV27 and TRBJ1-1; D is perhaps TRBD1 (5 bases). The CDR3 covers 13 residues. Per germline, CDR1 MNHEY and CDR2 SMNVEV (reference sequence). V was clipped by 3 bases and J by 9 bases, with 14 bases between them.

The CDR3 DNA sequence: TGTGCCAGCAGCATCCAGGTGGCAGAAGGCTACACCTTC. It specifies CASSIQVAEGYTF. This chain joins TRBV28 and TRBJ1-2; D uncertain. The CDR3 is 13 amino acids. V was shortened by 6 bases and J by 8 bases, with 16 bases between the two germline ends. Looked up from germline, CDR1 is MDHEN and CDR2 is SYDVKM.

Ten or more counts support this clonotype. The rearrangement uses TRBV2 and TRBJ2-7; a possible D gene is TRBD2 (6 bases). V lost 6 bases, J lost 7 bases, and 22 bases lay in between. The CDR3 totals 15 residues. The germline V gene has CDR1 SNHLY and CDR2 FYNNEI. The CDR3 region is CASSPVASAAGEQYF. The CDR3 DNA reads TGTGCCAGCAGCCCCGTGGCTAGCGCAGCAGGAGAGCAGTACTTC.

The J gene is TRBJ1-4, the V gene TRBV7-9, with a tentative D call TRBD1 (6 bases). The V end was cut by 5 bases, the J end by 11 bases, with 21 bases between. Looked up from germline, CDR1 is SEHNR and CDR2 is FQNEAQ (reference sequence). The CDR3 has 15 amino acids. CDR3 region: CASSRDKGKAGKLFF. Here the CDR3 DNA reads TGTGCCAGCAGCCGGGACAAGGGGAAGGCCGGGAAACTGTTTTTT.

This clonotype was found many times. The V call is TRBV7-2, the J call TRBJ2-2; D is ambiguous. Trimming took 5 bases from V and 2 from J, leaving 18 bases between them. CDR1 is SGHTA, CDR2 FQGNSA, per germline. This CDR3 comprises 17 residues. CDR3 sequence: CASSPQVGETNTGELFF. Here the CDR3 DNA reads TGTGCCAGCAGCCCGCAGGTGGGCGAAACCAACACCGGGGAGCTGTTTTTT.

The chain is built from TRBV25-1 and TRBJ1-5; D uncertain. The CDR3 totals 15 residues. V shed 3 bases and J shed 8 bases, with 17 bases lying between them. Germline values: CDR1 MGHDK, CDR2 SYGVNS. This CDR3 reads CASSDTRGIGEPQHF. CDR3 sequence (DNA): TGTGCCAGCAGTGATACTCGAGGGATCGGGGAGCCCCAGCATTTT.

Ten or more counts support this clonotype. The gene calls are TRBV29-1 and TRBJ1-2; D gene unclear. Germline V gene lookup returns CDR1 SQVTM and CDR2 ANQGSEA. The CDR3 spans 13 residues. V lost 5 bases and J 7 bases, leaving 17 bases between the germline ends. The CDR3 DNA is TGCAGCGTTAGACCCCCCGGGTCTGGTGGCTACACCTTC. Its protein is CSVRPPGSGGYTF.

This clonotype was observed many times. This chain connects TRBV5-1 to TRBJ1-1, with TRBD1 as a possible D gene (5 bases). The V end was cut by 6 bases, the J end by 5 bases, with 14 bases between. Germline CDR1 and CDR2: SGHRS and YFSETQ. The CDR3 totals 13 residues. CDR3 nucleotide sequence: TGCGCCAGCAACATATTGGAGGGGACTGAAGCTTTCTTT. Translation gives CASNILEGTEAFF.

This clonotype came up many times. This chain uses TRBV6-2 or TRBV6-3 with TRBJ2-1; D may be TRBD2 (7 bases). Trimming stripped 0 bases from V and 9 bases from J, with 15 bases between. The CDR3 spans 15 residues. The germline V gene encodes CDR1 MNHEY and CDR2 SVGEGT. CDR3 sequence: CASSYSSAGAGEQFF. The CDR3 DNA reads as TGTGCCAGCAGTTACTCCTCGGCGGGGGCTGGTGAGCAGTTCTTC.

This clonotype appeared many times. The V and J genes are TRBV2 and TRBJ2-1, with TRBD1 matching over 9 bases. Germline-derived CDR1 and CDR2 are SNHLY and FYNNEI. CDR3 size: 13 residues. The V and J ends lost 6 bases and 9 bases, in that order; junction bases with no gene match: 6. The CDR3 reads CASSPWTGAEQFF. DNA for the CDR3: TGTGCCAGCAGCCCCTGGACAGGGGCTGAGCAGTTCTTC.

At least ten counts were recorded for this clonotype. The chain joins TRBV3-1 to TRBJ1-2; 7 positions agree with TRBD1. After removal of 4 bases from V and 4 bases from J, the junction contained 6 bases not matched to a gene. The CDR3 totals 14 residues. The germline gives CDR1 LGHDT, CDR2 YNNKEL (reference sequence). This CDR3 is CASSRGDRVYGYTF. The CDR3 DNA follows: TGTGCCAGCAGCCGGGGAGACAGGGTCTATGGCTACACCTTC.

This clonotype was seen only a few times. Given a much more abundant clone one base away, this may be a read error. V gene TRBV3-1 combines with J gene TRBJ1-1; D uncertain. In germline, CDR1 is LGHDT, CDR2 YNNKEL (reference sequence). The length of the CDR3 is 12 residues. The CDR3 nucleotides read TGTGCCGGCAGCCATTTGAACACTGAAGCTTTCTTT. Translated, it gives CAGSHLNTEAFF.

At least ten counts were recorded for this clonotype. V usage is TRBV5-1 and J usage is TRBJ2-7, with TRBD2 as a possible D gene (5 bases). The CDR3 consists of 15 residues. Germline CDR1 reads SGHRS; CDR2 reads YFSETQ. The germline V and J ends were trimmed by 0 bases and 0 bases, with 10 bases remaining between them. The CDR3 here is CASSLVTAGSYEQYF. The CDR3 bases are TGCGCCAGCAGCTTGGTTACCGCGGGCTCCTACGAGCAGTACTTC.

This clonotype appeared many times. J is TRBJ1-2 and V is TRBV6-1; possibly TRBD1 for D (6 bases). The germline gives CDR1 MNHNS, CDR2 SASEGT. Trimming shortened V by 5 bases and J by 4 bases, and 11 bases separated the two germline ends. The CDR3 extends over 13 amino acids. The CDR3 loop is CASSHRGAYGYTF. DNA of the CDR3: TGTGCCAGCAGTCACCGGGGGGCCTATGGCTACACCTTC.

Only a few counts were recorded for this clonotype. The V gene is TRBV29-1, the J gene TRBJ2-2; D unclear. The V end was cut by 5 bases, the J end by 0 bases, with 7 bases between. Looked up from germline, CDR1 is SQVTM and CDR2 is ANQGSEA. The CDR3 length is 13 residues. The CDR3 region has the DNA TGCAGCGTTTTCAATGCGAACACCGGGGAGCTGTTTTTT. Translated, it gives CSVFNANTGELFF.

The chain uses TRBV7-2 and TRBJ2-7; possible D gene TRBD1, 5 bases. The CDR3 extends over 14 amino acids. The V end was cut by 6 bases, the J end by 1 base, with 13 bases between. Germline loops: CDR1 SGHTA, CDR2 FQGNSA. The CDR3 is CASRDRGRSYEQYF. In DNA, the CDR3 is TGTGCCAGCAGGGATAGGGGCCGGTCCTACGAGCAGTACTTC.

The rearrangement uses TRBV9 and TRBJ2-3, with D possibly being TRBD2 (6 bases). Germline assignment: CDR1 SGDLS and CDR2 YYNGEE. CDR3 length: 17 residues. V lost 0 bases to trimming and J lost 5 bases, with 19 bases between them. The CDR3 DNA sequence: TGTGCCAGCAGCGTAGGACGACTAGATACTTATGAAGATACGCAGTATTTT. This translates into CASSVGRLDTYEDTQYF.

Points on this clonotype: A much larger clone lies a single base off, so this may be a read error. The chain joins TRBV27 to TRBJ2-7; no reliable D call. The CDR3 is 12 residues long. CDR1 and CDR2 from the germline V gene are MNHEY and SMNVEV (reference sequence). This CDR3 is CASSSDLYEQCF. As DNA, the CDR3 is TGTGCCAGCAGTTCGGACCTCTACGAGCAGTGCTTC.

This clonotype was seen more than once but under ten times. The chain employs TRBV10-1 and TRBJ1-1; D is unresolved. Looked up from germline, CDR1 is WNHNN and CDR2 is SYGVQD (reference sequence). The CDR3 spans 13 residues. The germline V and J ends were trimmed by 0 bases and 4 bases, with 6 bases remaining between them. This CDR3 is CASSESMRTEAFF. CDR3 DNA sequence: TGCGCCAGCAGTGAGTCGATGCGCACTGAAGCTTTCTTT.

The DNA for the CDR3 is TGTGCCTGGCATGAACAACCGAACTCTGGGGCCAACGTCCTGACTTTC. Translating it yields CAWHEQPNSGANVLTF. This chain joins TRBV30 and TRBJ2-6; D unclear. Trimming removed 5 bases at V and 0 bases at J, with 14 bases between. The CDR3 loop spans 16 amino acids. Germline V gene sequence: CDR1 GTSNPN, CDR2 SVGIG (reference sequence).

This clonotype was detected many times. One end of the junction is discordant with germline, which a read error may explain. The chain is built from TRBV6-9 and TRBJ2-3, with 8 bases lining up with TRBD2. CDR1 and CDR2 (germline): MNHGY, SVAAGI. The length of the CDR3 is 16 residues. The CDR3 DNA is TGTGCCAGCAGTTACGAACTAGCGGCAAACACAGATGCGCAGTATTTT. This sequence encodes CASSYELAANTDAQYF.

This clonotype was picked up many times. This chain joins TRBV20-1 and TRBJ2-1; tentative D call: TRBD2 (5 bases). The germline CDR1 and CDR2 sequences are DFQATT and SNEGSKA (reference sequence). The CDR3 is 13 amino acids. The ends were cut back, 3 bases at V and 4 bases at J, with 10 bases in the middle. CDR3 in amino acids: CSASFGGYNEQFF. Here the CDR3 DNA reads TGCAGTGCTAGTTTCGGCGGGTACAATGAGCAGTTCTTC.

This clonotype has only a few counts. CDR3 sequence (DNA): TGCAGTGCTAGACCGGGACAGGGGAGGTCCTATAATTCACCCCTCCACTTT. Its translation: CSARPGQGRSYNSPLHF. The chain links TRBV20-1 to TRBJ1-6; TRBD1 matches at 10 bases. Germline V lookup: CDR1 DFQATT, CDR2 SNEGSKA (reference sequence). The CDR3 sequence is 17 residues long. V gave up 2 bases and J gave up 1 base; unmatched junction bases: 5.

This chain connects TRBV10-1 to TRBJ2-7, with D hard to call. There are 12 residues in the CDR3. Trimming pared 0 bases from V and 12 bases from J, leaving 12 bases between. Germline-derived CDR1 and CDR2 are WNHNN and SYGVQD (reference sequence). The CDR3 loop reads CASSESAGTLYF. CDR3 nucleotide sequence: TGCGCCAGCAGTGAGTCGGCAGGAACTCTGTACTTC.

This clonotype appeared a few times. The J gene is TRBJ2-1, the V gene TRBV7-3; D gene uncertain. The CDR3 length is 15 residues. Per germline, CDR1 SGHTA and CDR2 FQGTGA. V was shortened by 4 bases and J by 0 bases, with 10 bases between the two germline ends. The DNA for the CDR3 is TGTGCCAGCAGCTCCGGGCTGGGCTCCTACAATGAGCAGTTCTTC. This encodes CASSSGLGSYNEQFF.

This clonotype was counted at least ten times. The chain is built from TRBV7-2 and TRBJ1-5; TRBD1 is a possible D gene (6 bases). Germline V gene data show CDR1 as SGHTA and CDR2 as FQGNSA. With 6 bases removed from V and 4 bases from J, the gap between germline ends came to 16 bases. The length of the CDR3 is 15 residues. DNA for the CDR3: TGTGCCAGCAGTTACTACTCGCAGGGGAATCAGCCCCAGCATTTT. Encoded protein: CASSYYSQGNQPQHF.